A single sample is the source of the 32 T cell receptor beta chains below, sequenced in a study of Ad26.COV2.S vaccination and SARS-CoV-2 variants. Sample treatment: about 20 received Ad26.COV2.S at low or high dose, single or two shots; a few received placebo; per-sample allocation not given. The samples were gathered on day 63 after the first injection of vaccine or placebo. This table comes from immunoSEQ multiplex PCR, and its TCRdb copy is limited to in-frame clones, with some not included. The sample yields about 260,000 clones, roughly nine tenths seen once. Source: peripheral blood, taken in a trial of Ad26.COV2.S vaccine versus placebo. Receptors originate from a person between 18 and 65 years old who received the Ad26.COV2.S COVID-19 vaccine or a placebo.

V is TRBV6-5 and J is TRBJ1-1; TRBD1 might be the D (5 bases). The V gene's germline CDR1 is MNHEY and CDR2 SVGAGI. This CDR3 has 12 amino acids. Trimming pared 2 bases from V and 7 bases from J, leaving 8 bases between. The CDR3 is CASSYRGLEAFF. DNA of the CDR3: TGTGCCAGCAGTTACCGGGGCCTTGAAGCTTTCTTT.

V is TRBV18 and J is TRBJ1-1; unclear D gene. This CDR3 has 15 amino acids. V was trimmed by 0 bases and J by 2 bases, leaving 10 bases between them. The V gene's germline CDR1 is KGHSH and CDR2 LQKENI. CDR3: CASSPPSRINTEAFF. CDR3 sequence (DNA): TGTGCCAGCTCACCACCGTCGCGGATCAACACTGAAGCTTTCTTT.

The rearrangement links TRBV18 to TRBJ2-3; D is unresolved. The length of the CDR3 is 13 residues. Between the trimmed V and J ends, which lost 7 bases and 3 bases, there was a span of 11 bases. Germline lookup yields CDR1 KGHSH and CDR2 LQKENI. In nucleotides, the CDR3 is TGTGCCAGCTACCTTACGAGAACAGATACGCAGTATTTT. This gives the protein CASYLTRTDTQYF.

This clone was found a few times. This chain joins TRBV4-1 and TRBJ1-2; 9 bases fit TRBD1. V lost 4 bases, J lost 5 bases, and 8 bases stayed unmatched. Per the germline V gene, CDR1 is MGHRA and CDR2 is YSYEKL. This CDR3 has 15 residues. The DNA of the CDR3 is TGCGCCAGCAGCCGAACAGGGGGCGTTTCGTATGGCTACACCTTC. This encodes CASSRTGGVSYGYTF.

The chain combines TRBV2 with TRBJ2-7; D tentatively reads TRBD1 or TRBD2 (5 bases each). Looked up from germline, CDR1 is SNHLY and CDR2 is FYNNEI. Trimming left V 10 bases short and J 3 bases short, with 25 bases between. The CDR3 is made up of 16 amino acids. The CDR3 protein is CAIGADGRERYYEQYV. CDR3 nucleotide sequence: TGTGCCATCGGGGCGGATGGTAGGGAGAGGTACTACGAGCAGTACGTC.

The gene calls are TRBV11-2 and TRBJ2-7; D call uncertain. This CDR3 is 14 amino acids long. Germline CDR1 and CDR2: SGHAT and FQNNGV. V shed 4 bases and J shed 0 bases, with 10 bases lying between them. The CDR3 nucleotides read TGTGCCAGCAGCTCCGACTGGAACTCCTACGAGCAGTACTTC. Residues: CASSSDWNSYEQYF. The whole variable domain, filled in from reference TRBV11-2 and TRBJ2-7, reads EAGVAQSPRYKIIEKRQSVAFWCNPISGHATLYWYQQILGQGPKLLIQFQNNGVVDDSQLPKDRFSAERLKGVDSTLKIQPAKLEDSAVYLCASSSDWNSYEQYFGPGTRLTVT.

The chain links TRBV5-1 to TRBJ2-2; the match to TRBD2 covers 12 bases. Germline-derived CDR1 and CDR2 are SGHRS and YFSETQ. With 1 base clipped from V and 4 bases from J, the junction kept 8 bases outside the gene matches. This CDR3 comprises 18 residues. CDR3 loop: CASSLWLAGGPGTGELFF. In DNA, the CDR3 is TGCGCCAGCAGCTTGTGGCTAGCGGGAGGGCCGGGCACCGGGGAGCTGTTTTTT.

V usage is TRBV29-1 and J usage is TRBJ2-1; tentatively, D is TRBD1 (5 bases). CDR1 SQVTM and CDR2 ANQGSEA come from the germline V gene. The V end lost 0 bases, the J end lost 4 bases, and 13 bases lay between the germline ends. The CDR3 length is 15 residues. CDR3 in DNA: TGCAGCGTTGAAGAGGTCAGGGCGTTTTACAATGAGCAGTTCTTC. It translates to CSVEEVRAFYNEQFF.

This chain joins TRBV7-3 and TRBJ2-1, with D maybe TRBD2 (6 bases). The CDR3 is made up of 15 amino acids. V shed 2 bases and J shed 5 bases, with 13 bases lying between them. The V gene's germline CDR1 is SGHTA and CDR2 FQGTGA. CDR3 DNA sequence: TGTGCCAGCAGCTTATCCGGGAGTAGGAACAATGAGCAGTTCTTC. Its translation: CASSLSGSRNNEQFF.

CDR3 nucleotides: TGCGCCAGCAGCCATGACAAACTGAACTCTAATTCACCCCTCCACTTT. Amino acids: CASSHDKLNSNSPLHF. The chain uses TRBV4-3 and TRBJ1-6; no clear D. Germline assignment: CDR1 LGHNA and CDR2 YSLEER. Between the trimmed V and J ends, which lost 3 bases and 6 bases, there was a span of 15 bases. The CDR3 contains 16 residues.

The CDR3, as DNA: TGTGCCAGCAGCTTGGGTGGTCGGACAGGGGGCTGGAACACTGAAGCTTTCTTT. It is translated as CASSLGGRTGGWNTEAFF. The rearrangement links TRBV5-4 to TRBJ1-1; 11 bases map to TRBD1. The germline V gene has CDR1 SGHNT and CDR2 YYREEE (reference sequence). V lost 0 bases, J lost 1 base, and 8 bases stayed unmatched. The CDR3 has 18 residues.

This clone was detected once. The V and J genes are TRBV5-4 and TRBJ2-3; TRBD1 aligns across 10 bases. The CDR3 covers 17 residues. CDR1 is SGHNT, CDR2 YYREEE, per germline (reference sequence). V lost 4 bases to trimming and J lost 1 base; unmatched junction nucleotides: 9. The CDR3 DNA reads as TGTGCCAGCAGCCCAACACCGACAGGGGGCGGCACAGATACGCAGTATTTT. It is translated as CASSPTPTGGGTDTQYF.

The DNA for the CDR3 is TGTGCCAGCAGCCCCCGACAGGTTGGGGCCGGGGAGCTGTTTTTT. It codes for CASSPRQVGAGELFF. The chain recombines TRBV14 with TRBJ2-2; tentatively, D is TRBD1 (6 bases). The CDR3 length is 15 residues. CDR1 and CDR2 from the germline V gene are SGHDN and FVKESK. V gave up 4 bases and J gave up 6 bases, with 15 bases separating them.

The rearrangement joins TRBV18 to TRBJ2-2; 7 positions match TRBD1. CDR1 is KGHSH and CDR2 is LQKENI in the germline V gene. V lost 4 bases, J lost 7 bases, and 12 bases stayed unmatched. This CDR3 is built from 16 residues. The CDR3 here is CASSRESGGFGGELFF. The CDR3 DNA reads as TGTGCCAGCTCACGCGAGTCAGGGGGATTCGGCGGGGAGCTGTTTTTT.

This chain joins TRBV6-5 and TRBJ2-6; D remains unclear. V lost 2 bases and J lost 0, with 5 bases in between. The CDR3 is 15 residues long. Germline-derived CDR1 and CDR2 are MNHEY and SVGAGI. CDR3 amino acids: CASSYSFSGANVLTF. The CDR3 coding sequence is TGTGCCAGCAGTTACAGTTTCTCTGGGGCCAACGTCCTGACTTTC.

The gene calls are TRBV5-8 and TRBJ2-3, with D uncertain. V lost 4 bases, J lost 2 bases, and 14 bases lay in between. The germline V gene has CDR1 SGHTS and CDR2 YDEGEE. The CDR3 runs 15 residues. CDR3 sequence reads: CASSPENLPTDTQYF. DNA for the CDR3: TGTGCCAGCAGCCCCGAGAACTTACCCACAGATACGCAGTATTTT.

The chain carries TRBV27 and TRBJ2-3, with 13 nucleotides matching TRBD2. The CDR3 contains 17 residues. With V trimmed by 5 bases and J by 3 bases, 8 bases remained unmatched. Germline CDR1 is MNHEY and CDR2 is SMNVEV (reference sequence). CDR3 residues: CASSKSTSGGRTDTQYF. DNA for the CDR3: TGTGCCAGCAGTAAATCGACTAGCGGGGGGCGTACAGATACGCAGTATTTT.

V is TRBV5-1 and J is TRBJ2-2, with 10 bases matching TRBD1. CDR1 and CDR2 (germline): SGHRS, YFSETQ. V was pared by 5 bases and J by 4 bases, with 5 bases of the junction left unmatched. This CDR3 spans 15 amino acids. CDR3 region: CASSETGGTTGELFF. DNA for the CDR3: TGCGCCAGCAGTGAGACAGGGGGCACCACCGGGGAGCTGTTTTTT.

The V call is TRBV28, the J call TRBJ2-1, with TRBD2 matching 8 bases. The V and J ends lost 6 bases and 14 bases, in that order; junction bases with no gene match: 9. CDR1 is MDHEN and CDR2 is SYDVKM in the germline V gene. The CDR3 totals 12 residues. In nucleotides, the CDR3 is TGTGCCAGCAGCTCATCTAGCGGGCGAAAGTTCTTC. Encoded protein: CASSSSSGRKFF.

This clone occurred once. The chain uses TRBV5-8 and TRBJ2-5; the match to TRBD2 covers 14 bases. Germline CDR1 SGHTS, CDR2 YDEGEE. The CDR3 has 17 residues. The J segment lost 0 bases and the V segment lost 3 bases, leaving 4 bases of the junction unmatched. CDR3 region: CASSWGLAGAYQETQYF. Here the CDR3 DNA reads TGTGCCAGCAGCTGGGGACTAGCGGGGGCCTACCAAGAGACCCAGTACTTC.

The V and J genes are TRBV19 and TRBJ1-3, with no clear D. In germline, CDR1 is LNHDA, CDR2 SQIVND (reference sequence). Trimming pared 3 bases from V and 0 bases from J, leaving 15 bases between. The CDR3 contains 17 residues. CDR3 loop: CASSIRSPRDSGNTIYF. The CDR3 DNA sequence: TGTGCCAGTAGTATTCGGTCCCCGAGGGACTCTGGAAACACCATATATTTT.

This clone has a single count. The chain carries TRBV5-4 and TRBJ2-7; 9 bases are shared with TRBD1. V trimming: 0 bases; J trimming: 3 bases; junction bases outside the gene matches: 4. Per germline, CDR1 SGHNT and CDR2 YYREEE (reference sequence). The CDR3 loop spans 15 amino acids. The CDR3 loop is CASSLAGTGIYEQYF. The CDR3 DNA follows: TGTGCCAGCAGCTTGGCCGGGACAGGGATCTACGAGCAGTACTTC.

This clone was recorded a few times. The chain carries TRBV7-9 and TRBJ2-3; maybe TRBD1 (5 bases). Trimming pared 7 bases from V and 2 bases from J, leaving 22 bases between. Germline values: CDR1 SEHNR, CDR2 FQNEAQ (reference sequence). The length of the CDR3 is 17 residues. The CDR3 DNA follows: TGTGCCAGCATCCACCCCGGACAACTGGCCCCCACAGATACGCAGTATTTT. This translates into CASIHPGQLAPTDTQYF.

The chain carries TRBV6-1 and TRBJ2-7; D uncertain. V was trimmed by 4 bases and J by 8 bases, leaving 18 bases between them. The CDR3 length is 14 residues. CDR1 and CDR2 from the germline V gene are MNHNS and SASEGT. The CDR3, as DNA: TGTGCCAGCAGTGCAGCCGGACCTTCTACGCAGCAGTACTTC. Its translation is CASSAAGPSTQQYF.

The chain joins TRBV7-3 to TRBJ2-1; D unresolved. Germline V lookup: CDR1 SGHTA, CDR2 FQGTGA. The CDR3 contains 15 residues. The germline V and J ends were trimmed by 5 bases and 0 bases, with 11 bases remaining between them. CDR3 bases: TGTGCCAGCAGCATGGATCTTAGCTCCTACAATGAGCAGTTCTTC. Its protein is CASSMDLSSYNEQFF.

This CDR3 reads CAAAGKGGRDNEQFF. In DNA form, the CDR3 reads TGTGCAGCGGCAGGTAAGGGCGGGAGGGACAATGAGCAGTTCTTC. The V call is TRBV7-6, the J call TRBJ2-1; 9 bases agree with TRBD2. CDR3 length equals 15 residues. CDR1 SGHVS and CDR2 FNYEAQ come from the germline V gene. Full variable domain (remainder filled in from reference TRBV7-6 and TRBJ2-1): GAGVSQSPRYKVTKRGQDVALRCDPISGHVSLYWYRQALGQGPEFLTYFNYEAQQDKSGLPNDRFSAERPEGSISTLTIQRTEQRDSAMYRCAAAGKGGRDNEQFFGPGTRLTVL.

J is TRBJ2-5 and V is TRBV2; 8 bases are a match to TRBD1. The ends lost 10 bases at V and 5 bases at J; junction bases unmatched: 6. The CDR3 is 12 amino acids. Germline CDR1 SNHLY, CDR2 FYNNEI. The CDR3 DNA follows: TGTGCCACCAGACAGGGGCGGGAGACCCAGTACTTC. Its protein is CATRQGRETQYF. Variable domain in full (rest from reference TRBV2 and TRBJ2-5): EPEVTQTPSHQVTQMGQEVILRCVPISNHLYFYWYRQILGQKVEFLVSFYNNEISEKSEIFDDQFSVERPDGSNFTLKIRSTKLEDSAMYFCATRQGRETQYFGPGTRLLVL.

The V call is TRBV7-9, the J call TRBJ1-3, with no clear D. The V and J ends lost 0 bases and 2 bases respectively, with 8 bases between them. This CDR3 has 15 residues. Germline-derived CDR1 and CDR2 are SEHNR and FQNEAQ (reference sequence). CDR3 in DNA: TGTGCCAGCAGCTTAGCGGTGCTACCTGGAAACACCATATATTTT. Translated: CASSLAVLPGNTIYF.

The V call is TRBV15, the J call TRBJ2-7; D uncertain. Trimming took off 6 bases at V and 0 bases at J, with 12 bases between the two ends. The CDR3 loop spans 14 amino acids. Germline-derived CDR1 and CDR2 are LNHNV and YYDKDF (reference sequence). The CDR3 here is CATRRKWDSYEQYF. The CDR3 DNA sequence: TGTGCCACCAGGAGAAAATGGGACTCCTACGAGCAGTACTTC. The full variable domain, rest sourced from reference TRBV15 and TRBJ2-7, is DAMVIQNPRYQVTQFGKPVTLSCSQTLNHNVMYWYQQKSSQAPKLLFHYYDKDFNNEADTPDNFQSRRPNTSFCFLDIRSPGLGDTAMYLCATRRKWDSYEQYFGPGTRLTVT.

This chain connects TRBV6-5 to TRBJ1-2, with D uncertain. V lost 6 bases and J 5 bases, leaving 7 bases between the germline ends. CDR3 length: 11 amino acids. Per germline, CDR1 MNHEY and CDR2 SVGAGI. For the CDR3, the DNA is TGTGCCAGCAGGGCGGAGTATGGCTACACCTTC. It encodes CASRAEYGYTF.

V and J are TRBV7-6 and TRBJ2-1; tentative D call: TRBD1 (5 bases). Germline CDR1 is SGHVS and CDR2 is FNYEAQ. The CDR3 loop spans 14 amino acids. V was cut by 1 base and J by 3 bases, with 7 bases left in between. DNA of the CDR3: TGTGCCAGCAGCTTAGGGACAAACTACAATGAGCAGTTCTTC. Its protein is CASSLGTNYNEQFF.

CDR3 in amino acids: CASSDPGVATEAFF. The CDR3 nucleotides are TGTGCCAGCAGTGACCCAGGGGTGGCCACTGAAGCTTTCTTT. V and J are TRBV2 and TRBJ1-1; a weak D match, TRBD1 (6 bases). CDR1 and CDR2 from the germline V gene are SNHLY and FYNNEI. CDR3 length equals 14 residues. V lost 3 bases to trimming and J lost 4 bases, with 12 bases between them.